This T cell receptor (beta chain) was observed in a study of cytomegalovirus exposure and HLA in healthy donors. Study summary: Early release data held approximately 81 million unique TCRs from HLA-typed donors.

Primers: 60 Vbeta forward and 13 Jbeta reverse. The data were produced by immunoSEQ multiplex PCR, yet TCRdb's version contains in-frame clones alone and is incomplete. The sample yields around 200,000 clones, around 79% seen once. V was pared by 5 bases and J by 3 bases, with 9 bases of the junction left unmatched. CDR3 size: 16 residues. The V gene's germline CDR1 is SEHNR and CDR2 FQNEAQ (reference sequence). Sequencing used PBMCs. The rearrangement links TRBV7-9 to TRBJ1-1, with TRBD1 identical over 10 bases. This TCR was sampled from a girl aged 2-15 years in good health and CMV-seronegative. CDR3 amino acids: CASSTQTGGAYTEAFF. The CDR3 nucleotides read TGTGCCAGCAGCACCCAGACAGGGGGCGCGTACACTGAAGCTTTCTTT.